A selection of T cell receptor beta chains follows, all from one sample in a study of cytomegalovirus exposure and HLA in healthy donors. The assay was immunoSEQ multiplex PCR, and TCRdb's table has in-frame clones only and misses some. The sample carries some 200,000 clones, around four fifths recorded once. What was sequenced was PBMCs. The receptors were sampled from a woman aged 40 to 50 in good health and CMV-seronegative. Each CDR3 is given with its conserved first and last residue. The D gene is left open where the match is weak. The size entry is marked missing in some rows and otherwise reads once, few, many or a size class.

TRBJ1-5,few,TRBV30,NA,CAWSVGGNQPQHF,TGTGCCTGGAGTGTAGGGGGCAATCAGCCCCAGCATTTT
TRBJ2-2,once,TRBV5-1,NA,CASNGGGGRGTGELFF,TGCGCCAGCAACGGGGGTGGAGGGCGCGGAACCGGGGAGCTGTTTTTT
TRBJ2-3,NA,TRBV6-1,NA,CASSESSQGDTQYF,TGTGCCAGCAGTGAATCTAGCCAGGGGGATACGCAGTATTTT
TRBJ2-3,NA,TRBV5-1,TRBD2,CASSILTSGSGTDTQYF,TGCGCCAGCAGCATCTTAACTAGCGGGAGTGGGACAGATACGCAGTATTTT
TRBJ2-1,NA,TRBV4-1,TRBD2,CASSNHLAGPTGEQFF,TGCGCCAGCAGCAATCATTTAGCGGGGCCTACAGGTGAGCAGTTCTTC
TRBJ2-7,NA,TRBV7-9,TRBD2,CAGGGAENYEQYF,TGTGCCGGGGGAGGGGCGGAGAACTACGAGCAGTACTTC
TRBJ2-7,NA,TRBV30,NA,CAWSVGTYYEQYF,TGTGCCTGGAGTGTGGGGACTTACTACGAGCAGTACTTC
TRBJ2-1,NA,TRBV27,NA,CASSFSTWHEQFF,TGTGCCAGCAGTTTCTCGACTTGGCATGAGCAGTTCTTC
TRBJ1-1,NA,TRBV2,NA,CASSEGPENTEAFF,TGTGCCAGCAGTGAAGGTCCAGAGAACACTGAAGCTTTCTTT
TRBJ2-7,NA,TRBV30,TRBD2,CAWSPGLAVYEQYF,TGTGCCTGGAGTCCCGGACTAGCGGTCTACGAGCAGTACTTC
TRBJ2-5,NA,TRBV7-8,NA,CASSLPGGVFKETQYF,TGTGCCAGCAGCTTACCGGGCGGGGTGTTCAAGGAGACCCAGTACTTC
TRBJ1-5,NA,TRBV18,NA,CASSLSSGGNQPQHF,TGTGCCAGCTCACTCTCATCCGGGGGCAATCAGCCCCAGCATTTT
TRBJ2-7,NA,TRBV30,NA,CAWSGAPYEQYF,TGTGCCTGGAGTGGGGCACCCTACGAGCAGTACTTC
TRBJ1-5,NA,TRBV28,TRBD1,CASSDIDRGNQPQHF,TGTGCCAGCAGTGACATCGACAGGGGCAATCAGCCCCAGCATTTT
TRBJ2-7,once,TRBV27,TRBD1,CASSRTGGPYEQYF,TGTGCCAGCAGTCGGACAGGGGGCCCCTACGAGCAGTACTTC
TRBJ2-1,NA,TRBV7-9,TRBD2,CASSLPGLAGGASYNEQFF,TGTGCCAGCAGCTTACCCGGACTAGCGGGAGGGGCCTCCTACAATGAGCAGTTCTTC
TRBJ2-7,NA,TRBV7-6,TRBD2,CASSTGTSGIYEQYF,TGTGCCAGCAGCACCGGGACTAGCGGGATCTACGAGCAGTACTTC
TRBJ2-5,NA,TRBV13,TRBD1,CASSLDRVGETQYF,TGTGCCAGCAGCTTGGACAGGGTTGGTGAGACCCAGTACTTC
TRBJ2-7,NA,TRBV29-1,TRBD2,CSVEGIAGATSEQYF,TGCAGCGTTGAAGGGATAGCGGGAGCGACGTCCGAGCAGTACTTC
TRBJ2-1,NA,TRBV6-1,TRBD2,CASSEIWWGERGYNEQFF,TGTGCCAGCAGTGAAATCTGGTGGGGAGAGCGGGGCTACAATGAGCAGTTCTTC
TRBJ2-1,NA,TRBV5-1,TRBD1,CASSSQGIKGNEQFF,TGCGCCAGCAGCTCACAGGGGATAAAGGGCAATGAGCAGTTCTTC
TRBJ2-7,NA,TRBV4-1,NA,CASSPGPEGYEQYF,TGCGCCAGCAGCCCCGGGCCGGAGGGCTACGAGCAGTACTTC
TRBJ1-1,NA,TRBV28,TRBD1,CASSRGDRQAFF,TGTGCCAGCAGTCGGGGGGACAGGCAAGCTTTCTTT
TRBJ2-7,NA,TRBV7-9,TRBD2,CASSALGGEQYF,TGTGCCAGCAGCGCCCTGGGGGGGGAGCAGTACTTC
TRBJ2-1,NA,TRBV6-1,NA,CASSDNPGSYNEQFF,TGTGCCAGCAGTGATAACCCGGGCTCCTACAATGAGCAGTTCTTC
TRBJ2-3,NA,TRBV29-1,NA,CSVEQGIDTQYF,TGCAGCGTTGAGCAGGGTATAGATACGCAGTATTTT
TRBJ1-1,NA,TRBV30,NA,CASGGGWNTEAFF,TGTGCCTCCGGGGGTGGTTGGAACACTGAAGCTTTCTTT
TRBJ1-5,NA,TRBV6-1,NA,CASREYSISNQPQHF,TGTGCCAGCAGGGAATACAGTATTAGCAATCAGCCCCAGCATTTT
TRBJ2-7,few,TRBV5-5,NA,CASSPFLQGNEQYF,TGTGCCAGCAGCCCCTTCTTACAGGGAAACGAGCAGTACTTC
TRBJ2-2,NA,TRBV19,TRBD2,CASSPGTRSTGELFF,TGTGCCAGTAGTCCGGGGACTAGGTCGACCGGGGAGCTGTTTTTT
TRBJ2-7,NA,TRBV7-2,TRBD2,CASSSPTSGVAYEQYF,TGTGCCAGCAGCTCGCCGACTAGCGGGGTAGCCTACGAGCAGTACTTC
TRBJ2-5,NA,TRBV7-9,NA,CASSLRQGPETQYF,TGTGCCAGCAGCTTAAGGCAGGGGCCAGAGACCCAGTACTTC
TRBJ2-7,NA,TRBV4-1,TRBD2,CASSHGLAGGGEQYF,TGCGCCAGCAGCCACGGACTAGCGGGAGGAGGCGAGCAGTACTTC
TRBJ1-5,NA,TRBV19,NA,CASSFGQFRGQPQHF,TGTGCCAGTAGTTTTGGACAGTTTCGTGGTCAGCCCCAGCATTTT
TRBJ1-1,NA,TRBV5-1,NA,CASSFSRSMNTEAFF,TGCGCCAGCAGCTTCTCGAGATCCATGAACACTGAAGCTTTCTTT
TRBJ1-5,NA,TRBV28,NA,CASSFGQLGQPQHF,TGTGCCAGCAGTTTCGGACAGTTAGGCCAGCCCCAGCATTTT
TRBJ2-5,few,TRBV7-3,TRBD1,CASSTGQGGQETQYF,TGTGCCAGCAGCACGGGACAGGGAGGTCAAGAGACCCAGTACTTC
TRBJ2-1,NA,TRBV7-8,TRBD2,CASSPSRRGRALWDEQFF,TGTGCCAGCAGCCCCAGCCGGCGCGGGAGGGCCCTGTGGGATGAGCAGTTCTTC
TRBJ2-7,NA,TRBV18,TRBD2,CASSLGQGTSGKEQYF,TGTGCCAGCTCACTTGGACAGGGTACTAGCGGGAAAGAGCAGTACTTC
TRBJ1-4,NA,TRBV7-8,NA,CASSPARAVNEKLFF,TGTGCCAGCAGCCCCGCGAGAGCGGTTAATGAAAAACTGTTTTTT
TRBJ1-5,NA,TRBV18,NA,CASSPFTEDLSNQPQHF,TGTGCCAGCTCACCGTTCACGGAGGACCTTAGCAATCAGCCCCAGCATTTT
TRBJ1-3,NA,TRBV30,NA,CAWGSLAGNTIYF,TGTGCCTGGGGGAGCCTGGCGGGAAACACCATATATTTT
TRBJ2-5,NA,TRBV5-1,TRBD2,CASSLEFGGRAVPRETQYF,TGCGCCAGCAGCTTGGAGTTTGGTGGGAGGGCTGTACCGCGGGAGACCCAGTACTTC
TRBJ1-2,NA,TRBV5-6,NA,CASSLFGQAYGYTF,TGTGCCAGCAGCTTGTTTGGGCAGGCGTATGGCTACACCTTC
TRBJ2-2,few,TRBV11-2,TRBD2,CASSLGGLGTGELFF,TGTGCCAGCAGCTTAGGGGGACTAGGTACCGGGGAGCTGTTTTTT